The 19 T cell receptor beta chains in this list originate from one sample, sequenced in a study of blood T cell repertoires in COVID-19. Sequenced by immunoSEQ multiplex PCR; TCRdb stores in-frame clones only, minus some. The table shows about 140,000 clones, with around 86% occurring only once. The sequenced material came from peripheral blood. The receptors originated from a human donor in a cohort sampled during active COVID-19.

The V and J genes are TRBV6-5 and TRBJ1-3, with a weak D call TRBD1 (5 bases). Germline loops: CDR1 MNHEY, CDR2 SVGAGI. Deletions cut 3 bases from V and 1 base from J, with 13 bases between. This CDR3 is 16 amino acids long. The CDR3 coding sequence is TGTGCCAGCAGTTATTCCGGGGGGAGATCTGGAAACACCATATATTTT. Translation gives CASSYSGGRSGNTIYF.

V gene TRBV28 combines with J gene TRBJ2-2; D possibly corresponds to TRBD2 (5 bases). CDR1 MDHEN and CDR2 SYDVKM come from the germline V gene. The V end was cut by 2 bases, the J end by 4 bases, with 14 bases between. There are 16 residues in the CDR3. The DNA for the CDR3 is TGTGCCAGCAGTTTAGCACGAGGGAGTGGCACCGGGGAGCTGTTTTTT. Protein product: CASSLARGSGTGELFF. Drawing the rest from reference TRBV28 and TRBJ2-2, the complete variable domain is DVKVTQSSRYLVKRTGEKVFLECVQDMDHENMFWYRQDPGLGLRLIYFSYDVKMKEKGDIPEGYSVSREKKERFSLILESASTNQTSMYLCASSLARGSGTGELFFGEGSRLTVL.

In this sample, this clone turned up a few times. The V call is TRBV6-5, the J call TRBJ1-3; D is uncertain. The germline gives CDR1 MNHEY, CDR2 SVGAGI. Trimming pared 6 bases from V and 2 bases from J, leaving 8 bases between. This CDR3 spans 13 amino acids. The CDR3 DNA follows: TGTGCCAGCAGGGGCAGAACTGGAAACACCATATATTTT. This sequence encodes CASRGRTGNTIYF.

A few counts support this clone. The chain recombines TRBV4-1 with TRBJ2-7; the match to TRBD2 covers 9 bases. The CDR3 loop spans 16 amino acids. V lost 5 bases to trimming and J lost 4 bases; unmatched junction nucleotides: 12. Germline V gene data show CDR1 as MGHRA and CDR2 as YSYEKL. Here the CDR3 DNA reads TGCGCCAGCAGCGCAAACGAGGGACTAGCACGGTACGAGCAGTACTTC. This translates into CASSANEGLARYEQYF.

The chain's CDR3 is CASRKKGTGRSYEQYF. In DNA form, the CDR3 reads TGTGCCAGCAGAAAGAAAGGGACAGGACGCTCCTACGAGCAGTACTTC. J is TRBJ2-7 and V is TRBV3-1 (or the pseudogene TRBV3-2), with TRBD1 identical over 8 bases. V lost 6 bases to trimming and J lost 0 bases; unmatched junction nucleotides: 10. Germline V gene sequence: CDR1 LGHDT, CDR2 YNNKEL (reference sequence). This CDR3 is built from 16 residues.

The chain joins TRBV7-9 to TRBJ2-1, with D perhaps TRBD2 (6 bases). The germline V gene has CDR1 SEHNR and CDR2 FQNEAQ (reference sequence). The CDR3 consists of 15 residues. The V gene lost 5 bases and the J gene lost 0 bases, with 11 bases spanning the gap. The CDR3: CASSPPGLSYNEQFF. The CDR3 DNA sequence: TGTGCCAGCAGCCCCCCGGGACTCTCCTACAATGAGCAGTTCTTC. Looking up the rest from reference TRBV7-9 and TRBJ2-1 gives the full variable domain: DTGVSQNPRHKITKRGQNVTFRCDPISEHNRLYWYRQTLGQGPEFLTYFQNEAQLEKSRLLSDRFSAERPKGSFSTLEIQRTEQGDSAMYLCASSPPGLSYNEQFFGPGTRLTVL.

This chain joins TRBV27 and TRBJ2-7; TRBD2 matches 13 bases. The CDR3 totals 15 residues. Germline lookup yields CDR1 MNHEY and CDR2 SMNVEV (reference sequence). V was pared by 9 bases and J by 0 bases, with 5 bases of the junction left unmatched. The CDR3 DNA follows: TGTGCCAGTGCCGGACTAGCGGGAGTCTCCTACGAGCAGTACTTC. It yields the protein CASAGLAGVSYEQYF.

This clone was seen just once. V usage is TRBV2 and J usage is TRBJ1-4, with a weak D call TRBD1 (6 bases). This CDR3 is 14 amino acids long. Germline CDR1 SNHLY, CDR2 FYNNEI. V was shortened by 2 bases and J by 7 bases, with 11 bases between the two germline ends. The DNA of the CDR3 is TGTGCCAGCAGTGAATGGACAGAGGGTGAAAAACTGTTTTTT. As protein: CASSEWTEGEKLFF.

The rearrangement joins TRBV18 to TRBJ2-5; 15 positions match TRBD2. The length of the CDR3 is 18 residues. Germline V gene lookup returns CDR1 KGHSH and CDR2 LQKENI. Trimming cost V 3 bases and J 5 bases; bases outside gene matches: 10. This chain's CDR3 is CASSPPGLAGGVGETQYF. CDR3 in DNA: TGTGCCAGCTCACCTCCTGGACTAGCGGGAGGGGTAGGTGAGACCCAGTACTTC.

The V and J genes are TRBV29-1 and TRBJ2-1; TRBD1 matches at 11 bases. Germline CDR1 reads SQVTM; CDR2 reads ANQGSEA. CDR3 length: 14 residues. Trimming at V came to 6 bases and at J to 12 bases, leaving 13 bases not matched to a gene. The CDR3 sequence: CSVMMGQGVRMQFF. The DNA for the CDR3 is TGCAGCGTCATGATGGGACAGGGGGTCCGGATGCAGTTCTTC.

This clone was recorded a few times. CDR3: CASRNSEKLFF. The CDR3, as DNA: TGTGCCAGCAGGAACAGCGAAAAACTGTTTTTT. This chain connects TRBV28 to TRBJ1-4; D unclear. CDR1 is MDHEN, CDR2 SYDVKM, per germline. The CDR3 consists of 11 residues. V lost 6 bases to trimming and J lost 8 bases, with 7 bases between them.

The chain employs TRBV6-5 and TRBJ1-3; 8 positions match TRBD1. The CDR3 runs 15 residues. Germline lookup yields CDR1 MNHEY and CDR2 SVGAGI. Unmatched junction bases numbered 6, after V lost 4 bases and J lost 4 bases. The CDR3 loop reads CASSSYPGGGNTIYF. DNA of the CDR3: TGTGCCAGCAGTTCATACCCAGGGGGCGGAAACACCATATATTTT.

V is TRBV12-1 and J is TRBJ2-1; the table assigns TRBD2, which was not confirmed against the DNA. TRBV12-1 is a listed pseudogene. The CDR3 sequence is 18 residues long. The CDR3 nucleotides read TGTGCCAGCAGCTTTGGAGGTGGGCCGGGAGGCTCCTACAATGAGCAGTTCTTC. Encoded protein: CASSFGGGPGGSYNEQFF.

This chain joins TRBV6-5 and TRBJ1-3; 8 bases are a match to TRBD1. The germline gives CDR1 MNHEY, CDR2 SVGAGI. This CDR3 region has 16 residues. With 2 bases clipped from V and 3 bases from J, the junction kept 6 bases outside the gene matches. In nucleotides, the CDR3 is TGTGCCAGCAGTTACCGACAGGGGCTTCGTGGAAACACCATATATTTT. Translated, it gives CASSYRQGLRGNTIYF.

V and J are TRBV4-3 and TRBJ1-1; weak D call: TRBD1 (6 bases). The CDR3 has 13 residues. Trimming shortened V by 6 bases and J by 2 bases, and 10 bases separated the two germline ends. CDR1 is LGHNA and CDR2 is YSLEER in the germline V gene. The CDR3 spells CASRGGLNTEAFF. CDR3 in DNA: TGCGCCAGCAGGGGGGGGCTAAACACTGAAGCTTTCTTT.

This chain connects TRBV28 to TRBJ2-7, with 7 bases matching TRBD1. V lost 6 bases and J lost 6; bases outside the gene matches: 5. Germline assignment: CDR1 MDHEN and CDR2 SYDVKM. This CDR3 is 12 amino acids long. Written as DNA, the CDR3 is TGTGCCAGCAGGGAGACAGGGTCCGAGCAGTACTTC. Translation gives CASRETGSEQYF.

This clone came up once. This chain uses TRBV2 with TRBJ2-7; 15 bases fit TRBD2. J gave up 4 bases and V 5 bases, and 3 bases lay outside the gene matches. This CDR3 region has 15 residues. Germline CDR1 SNHLY, CDR2 FYNNEI. As DNA, the CDR3 is TGTGCCAGCAGTTCAGGACTAGCGGGAGGGTACGAGCAGTACTTC. Encoded protein: CASSSGLAGGYEQYF.

This rearrangement joins TRBV7-2 to TRBJ2-7; 10 bases line up with TRBD2. Germline values: CDR1 SGHTA, CDR2 FQGNSA. The CDR3 runs 19 residues. V trimming: 7 bases; J trimming: 3 bases; junction bases outside the gene matches: 21. CDR3 sequence: CASTKAGTASGGSIYEQYF. DNA of the CDR3: TGTGCCAGCACCAAGGCGGGGACCGCTAGCGGGGGCTCAATCTACGAGCAGTACTTC.

This chain links TRBV4-3 with TRBJ2-1, with TRBD2 identical over 13 bases. Trimming at V came to 0 bases and at J to 8 bases, leaving 7 bases not matched to a gene. The CDR3 contains 17 residues. From germline, CDR1 is LGHNA and CDR2 YSLEER. The CDR3 reads CASSQDYGLAGVDEQFF. DNA for the CDR3: TGCGCCAGCAGCCAAGATTACGGACTAGCGGGAGTCGATGAGCAGTTCTTC.